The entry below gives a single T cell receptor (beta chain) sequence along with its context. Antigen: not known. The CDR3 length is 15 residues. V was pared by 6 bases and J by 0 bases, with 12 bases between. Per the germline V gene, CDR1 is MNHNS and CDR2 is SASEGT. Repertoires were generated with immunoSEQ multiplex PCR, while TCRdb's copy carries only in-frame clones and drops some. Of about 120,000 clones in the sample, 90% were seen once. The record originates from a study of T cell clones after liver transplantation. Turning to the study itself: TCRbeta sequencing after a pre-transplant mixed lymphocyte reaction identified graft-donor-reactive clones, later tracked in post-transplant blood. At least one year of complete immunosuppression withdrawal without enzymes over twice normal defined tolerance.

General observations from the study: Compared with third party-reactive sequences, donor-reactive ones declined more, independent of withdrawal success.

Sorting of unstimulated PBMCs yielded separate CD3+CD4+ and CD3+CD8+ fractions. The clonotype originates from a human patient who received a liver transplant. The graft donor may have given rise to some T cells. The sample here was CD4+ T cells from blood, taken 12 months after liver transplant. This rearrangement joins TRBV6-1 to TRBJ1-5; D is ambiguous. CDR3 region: CASSPEDHSNQPQHF. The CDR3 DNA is TGTGCCAGCAGCCCAGAAGATCATAGCAATCAGCCCCAGCATTTT.